The clone carrying this TCR beta chain was counted between two and nine times. This sample is drawn from a study of Graves' ophthalmopathy and Graves' hyperthyroidism. Amplification from RNA transcripts yielded the TCR beta CDR3 regions. First-round RT-PCR employed HTBI primers, with a second-round multiplex PCR after it. TCRdb passed the multiplex PCR reads through MiXCR, listing each CDR3 protein once. The data contain approximately 410,000 distinct CDR3 sequences, just over 15% of them singletons. Germline V CDR1 and CDR2: DFQATT, SNEGSKA (reference sequence). V shed 3 bases and J 5 bases; nucleotides not matched to a gene: 9. The CDR3 runs to 15 residues.

The TCR sequence derives from a woman under 30 with stable Graves' hyperthyroidism. This chain uses TRBV20-1 with TRBJ2-4, with TRBD2 matching 8 bases. Input material: peripheral blood. In DNA, the CDR3 is TGCAGTGCTAGCCCCCTGAGCGGGGGAGAAAACATTCAGTACTTC. This codes for CSASPLSGGENIQYF.